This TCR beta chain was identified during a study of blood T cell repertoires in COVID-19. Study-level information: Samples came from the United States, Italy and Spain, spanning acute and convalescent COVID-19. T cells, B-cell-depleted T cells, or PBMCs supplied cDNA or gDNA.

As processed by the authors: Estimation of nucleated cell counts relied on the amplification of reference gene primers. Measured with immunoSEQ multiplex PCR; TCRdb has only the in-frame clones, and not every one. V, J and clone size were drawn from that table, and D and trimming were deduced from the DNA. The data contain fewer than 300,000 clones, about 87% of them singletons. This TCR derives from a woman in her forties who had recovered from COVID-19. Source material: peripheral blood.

CDR3 DNA sequence: TGTGCAAGTCGCTGGGGAGATTACCATGAAAAACTGTTTTTT. As protein: CASRWGDYHEKLFF. The chain joins TRBV12-2 to TRBJ1-4. TRBV12-2 is marked as a pseudogene. The CDR3 extends over 14 amino acids.